Detailed here is one T cell receptor (beta chain). Its specificity is not known. This entry is derived from a study of shared clonotypes between healthy human individuals. Broader study findings: The naive CD4 repertoires of a handful of donors were compared, and roughly 5% of clonotypes were shared.

CD8 cells classed as naive were CD45RO-negative and positively selected for CCR7, excluding terminally differentiated effector memory CD45RA+ cells. Donors were healthy HIV-negative adults without recently reported acute infections or vaccinations. Several immunoSEQ 96-well plates shared each subset's DNA, each plate a replicate. Generated by immunoSEQ multiplex PCR, the TCRdb table keeps only in-frame clones and is missing some. The repertoire consists of some 2.1 million clones, with roughly 95% occurring once and the leading ten covering about 1.7%. Sequenced: naive CD8+ T cells from PBMCs. This sequence originates from a man between 18 and 29 years old in good health. Some clones in this sample may be carry-over from other donors' samples.

CDR3 DNA sequence: TGCAGCGTTGCTACTGAAGCTTTCTTT. Its translation: CSVATEAFF. V usage is TRBV29-1 and J usage is TRBJ1-1; D remains unclear. Germline lookup yields CDR1 SQVTM and CDR2 ANQGSEA. The length of the CDR3 is 9 residues. V lost 4 bases and J lost 5, with 2 bases in between. The full variable domain, completed using reference TRBV29-1 and TRBJ1-1, is SAVISQKPSRDICQRGTSLTIQCQVDSQVTMMFWYRQQPGQSLTLIATANQGSEATYESGFVIDKFPISRPNLTFSTLTVSNMSPEDSSIYLCSVATEAFFGQGTRLTVV.